One and the same sample provided the 16 T cell receptor beta chains below, sequenced in a study of T cell responses to AZD1222 COVID-19 vaccine. Produced via immunoSEQ multiplex PCR; TCRdb's table is partial and in-frame only. The table has about 120,000 clones, approximately 91% seen once. Sequenced material: peripheral blood, taken 28 days after the second AZD1222 dose. The receptors derive from an adult who received the AZD1222 COVID-19 vaccine.

In this sample, this clone turned up once. The CDR3 bases are TGTGCCAGCAGCTTGGCCATACGGGATGACGAAGAGACCCAGTACTTC. Amino acid sequence: CASSLAIRDDEETQYF. The rearrangement uses TRBV5-6 and TRBJ2-5; maybe TRBD2 (5 bases). The V end was cut by 0 bases, the J end by 3 bases, with 15 bases between. Germline-derived CDR1 and CDR2 are SGHDT and YYEEEE. The CDR3 has 16 residues.

The chain joins TRBV3-1 (or the pseudogene TRBV3-2) to TRBJ2-2, with a weak D call TRBD2 (6 bases). The CDR3 is 14 residues long. V was cut by 3 bases and J by 4 bases, with 9 bases left in between. From germline, CDR1 is LGHDT and CDR2 YNNKEL (reference sequence). CDR3 region: CASSQGTPTGELFF. The CDR3, as DNA: TGTGCCAGCAGCCAGGGGACTCCCACCGGGGAGCTGTTTTTT.

The chain carries TRBV27 and TRBJ1-2; tentatively, D is TRBD1 (5 bases). Germline values: CDR1 MNHEY, CDR2 SMNVEV (reference sequence). Trimming left V 5 bases short and J 4 bases short, with 11 bases between. This CDR3 spans 13 amino acids. The CDR3 DNA sequence: TGTGCCAGCAGTCAAGACAGTGGCTATGGCTACACCTTC. This codes for CASSQDSGYGYTF.

This clone has only one observation. The chain links TRBV28 to TRBJ1-2; D gene uncertain. Germline V gene sequence: CDR1 MDHEN, CDR2 SYDVKM. This CDR3 is built from 14 residues. V was cut by 3 bases and J by 4 bases, with 12 bases left in between. In nucleotides, the CDR3 is TGTGCCAGCAGTTTGGTCGGGGTCCTCTATGGCTACACCTTC. Protein product: CASSLVGVLYGYTF.

The chain uses TRBV20-1 and TRBJ2-7; D unresolved. This CDR3 is built from 11 residues. CDR1 and CDR2 (germline): DFQATT, SNEGSKA (reference sequence). Trimming took 3 bases from V and 7 from J, leaving 10 bases between them. The CDR3 loop reads CSARGPWEQYF. The CDR3 DNA follows: TGCAGTGCTAGGGGTCCGTGGGAGCAGTACTTC.

The genes are TRBV9 and TRBJ2-7; D is possibly TRBD1 (5 bases). Germline V gene data show CDR1 as SGDLS and CDR2 as YYNGEE. There are 13 residues in the CDR3. With 6 bases removed from V and 0 bases from J, the gap between germline ends came to 10 bases. The CDR3 sequence is CASNAGLSYEQYF. CDR3 nucleotide sequence: TGTGCCAGCAACGCAGGGCTCTCCTACGAGCAGTACTTC.

This rearrangement joins TRBV15 to TRBJ1-2, with TRBD1 as a possible D gene (5 bases). The CDR3 is 15 amino acids. Germline CDR1 reads LNHNV; CDR2 reads YYDKDF (reference sequence). Deletions cut 2 bases from V and 1 base from J, with 11 bases between. The CDR3 loop is CATSRRTLNNYGYTF. For the CDR3, the DNA is TGTGCCACCAGCAGACGGACATTGAATAACTATGGCTACACCTTC.

The chain employs TRBV4-1 and TRBJ1-1; tentatively, D is TRBD1 (5 bases). The V gene's germline CDR1 is MGHRA and CDR2 YSYEKL. This CDR3 is built from 16 residues. Trimming cost V 0 bases and J 4 bases, with 15 bases left between them. CDR3 nucleotide sequence: TGCGCCAGCAGCCAAGACCCGGCAGGGCTGGGCACTGAAGCTTTCTTT. Translation gives CASSQDPAGLGTEAFF.

The rearrangement uses TRBV12-3 or TRBV12-4 and TRBJ2-7; maybe TRBD2 (5 bases). V gave up 6 bases and J gave up 1 base, with 10 bases separating them. The CDR3 covers 13 residues. In nucleotides, the CDR3 is TGTGCCAGCAGACCCGGGAATTCCTACGAGCAGTACTTC. Encoded protein: CASRPGNSYEQYF.

The V call is TRBV28, the J call TRBJ1-2, with D perhaps TRBD1 (6 bases). The CDR3 spans 15 residues. CDR1 is MDHEN, CDR2 SYDVKM, per germline. Trimming pared 5 bases from V and 0 bases from J, leaving 13 bases between. The CDR3 DNA is TGTGCCAGCAGTCGATCAGGGGCAGCTAACTATGGCTACACCTTC. The encoded protein is CASSRSGAANYGYTF.

The CDR3, as DNA: TGTGCCAGCAGGGGAGGGGTGACTGGTCAGCCCCAGCATTTT. Its protein product is CASRGGVTGQPQHF. J is TRBJ1-5 and V is TRBV28; D might be TRBD1 (5 bases). V gave up 6 bases and J gave up 6 bases, with 15 bases separating them. CDR3 length equals 14 residues. The germline CDR1 and CDR2 sequences are MDHEN and SYDVKM.

This chain links TRBV7-9 with TRBJ1-1; the D gene is possibly TRBD1 (5 bases). The ends were cut back, 7 bases at V and 1 base at J, with 16 bases in the middle. This CDR3 spans 15 amino acids. Germline V gene sequence: CDR1 SEHNR, CDR2 FQNEAQ (reference sequence). The CDR3 DNA reads as TGTGCCAGCACGCCTACCGGGGGGAGGAACACTGAAGCTTTCTTT. It specifies CASTPTGGRNTEAFF.

This chain joins TRBV28 and TRBJ2-1; 9 nucleotides align to TRBD2. The CDR3 has 15 amino acids. In germline, CDR1 is MDHEN, CDR2 SYDVKM. V dropped 5 bases and J dropped 4; count of bases not matched to a gene: 6. CDR3 sequence (DNA): TGTGCCAGCAGTCTAGGACTAGCGAGGTACAATGAGCAGTTCTTC. Protein: CASSLGLARYNEQFF. Full variable domain (remainder filled in from reference TRBV28 and TRBJ2-1): DVKVTQSSRYLVKRTGEKVFLECVQDMDHENMFWYRQDPGLGLRLIYFSYDVKMKEKGDIPEGYSVSREKKERFSLILESASTNQTSMYLCASSLGLARYNEQFFGPGTRLTVL.

The CDR3 DNA is TGCGCCAGCTCCGGGGTCCCTGATGACACTGAAGCTTTCTTT. Translated: CASSGVPDDTEAFF. This sequence joins TRBV10-1 and TRBJ1-1; no reliable D call. Deletions cut 8 bases from V and 3 bases from J, with 16 bases between. Germline V gene lookup returns CDR1 WNHNN and CDR2 SYGVQD (reference sequence). The CDR3 loop spans 14 amino acids.

The V gene is TRBV30, the J gene TRBJ1-2; 8 bases agree with TRBD1. This CDR3 has 11 amino acids. V shed 5 bases, J shed 6 bases, and the junction held 2 bases outside the gene matches. From germline, CDR1 is GTSNPN and CDR2 SVGIG (reference sequence). Written as DNA, the CDR3 is TGTGCCTGGGACAGGGGAGATGGCTACACCTTC. This sequence encodes CAWDRGDGYTF.

The V call is TRBV2, the J call TRBJ2-1; 7 bases agree with TRBD2. The germline V gene encodes CDR1 SNHLY and CDR2 FYNNEI. CDR3 size: 17 residues. V trimming: 9 bases; J trimming: 7 bases; junction bases outside the gene matches: 21. The DNA for the CDR3 is TGTGCCAGTCTCACCCCCGTCTGGGGGGAGGGCCTGAATGAGCAGTTCTTC. Its protein product is CASLTPVWGEGLNEQFF.